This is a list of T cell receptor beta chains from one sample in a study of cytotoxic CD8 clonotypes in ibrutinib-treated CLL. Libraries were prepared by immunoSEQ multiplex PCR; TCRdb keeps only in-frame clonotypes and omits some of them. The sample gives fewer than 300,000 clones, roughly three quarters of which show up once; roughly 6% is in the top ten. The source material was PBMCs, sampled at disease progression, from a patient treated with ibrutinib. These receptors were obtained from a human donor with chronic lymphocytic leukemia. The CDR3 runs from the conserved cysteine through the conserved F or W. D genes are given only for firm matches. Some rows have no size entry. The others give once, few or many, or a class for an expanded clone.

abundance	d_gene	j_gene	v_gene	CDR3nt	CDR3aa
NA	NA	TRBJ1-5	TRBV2	TGTGCCAGCAGTGAAAGGGTTTTTAGCAATCAGCCCCAGCATTTT	CASSERVFSNQPQHF
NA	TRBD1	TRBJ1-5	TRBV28	TGTGCCAGCAGACAAGAGACAGGGGTCGGCAATCAGCCCCAGCATTTT	CASRQETGVGNQPQHF
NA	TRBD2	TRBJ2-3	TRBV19	TGTGCCAGTAGTACCCACCGGACTAGAGGTTCAGATACGCAGTATTTT	CASSTHRTRGSDTQYF
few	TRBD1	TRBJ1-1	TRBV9	TGTGCCAGCAGCGTGGACAGGGGTACTGAAGCTTTCTTT	CASSVDRGTEAFF
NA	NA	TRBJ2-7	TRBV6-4	TGTGCCAGCGGCGGCCAGCCTAGCGACTCCTACGAGCAGTACTTC	CASGGQPSDSYEQYF
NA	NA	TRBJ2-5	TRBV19	TGTGCCAGTAGTATACATCGACAAGAGACCCAGTACTTC	CASSIHRQETQYF
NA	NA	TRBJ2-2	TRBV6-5	TGTGCCAGCAGTTACTCGAAAATGGGCCCCGCCGGGGAGCTGTTTTTT	CASSYSKMGPAGELFF
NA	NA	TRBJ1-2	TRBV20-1	TGCAGTGTTAAACGGGGCGCTAGCTACACCTTC	CSVKRGASYTF
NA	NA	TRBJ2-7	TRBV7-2	TGTGCCAGCAGCTCTCCGGGCCGGACCTACGAGCAGTACTTC	CASSSPGRTYEQYF
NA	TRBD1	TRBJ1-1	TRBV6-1	TGTGCCAGCAGTGAACGGGGACAGGGAGAAGCTTTCTTT	CASSERGQGEAFF
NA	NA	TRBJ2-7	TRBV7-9	TGTGCCAGCAGCGACCACAGCTACGAGCAGTACTTC	CASSDHSYEQYF
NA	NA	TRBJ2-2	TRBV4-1	TGCGCCAGCAGCCAAGCAGTCAGGGCGAACACCGGGGAGCTGTTTTTT	CASSQAVRANTGELFF
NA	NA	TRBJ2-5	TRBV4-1	TGCGCCAGCAGCCAAGAACAGACGTTACAAGAGACCCAGTACTTC	CASSQEQTLQETQYF
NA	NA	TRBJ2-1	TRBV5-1	TGCGCCAGCAGCCTCCCACCAGAGGTAATGTGGTTCTTC	CASSLPPEVMWFF
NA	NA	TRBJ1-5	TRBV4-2	TGTGCCAGCAGCCAAGATTTTACAGACTATCAGCCCCAGCATTTT	CASSQDFTDYQPQHF
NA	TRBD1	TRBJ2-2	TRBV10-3	TGTGCCATCAATTCAGGGGGCGCGACGATTGGCGGGGAGCTGTTTTTT	CAINSGGATIGGELFF
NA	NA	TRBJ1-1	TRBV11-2	TGTGCCAGCAGCTTAGGCCGGACTTTAGTCACTGAAGCTTTCTTT	CASSLGRTLVTEAFF
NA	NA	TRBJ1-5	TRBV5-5	TGTGCCAGCAGCAGGGACATTCGAAATCAGCCCCAGCATTTT	CASSRDIRNQPQHF
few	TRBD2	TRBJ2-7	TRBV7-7	TGTGCCAGCAGCTTGGAAGCGGGGGGAGAGCAGTACTTC	CASSLEAGGEQYF
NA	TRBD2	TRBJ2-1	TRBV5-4	TGTGCCAGCAGCTTCCGACTAGCGGGGCTCTACAATGAGCAGTTCTTC	CASSFRLAGLYNEQFF
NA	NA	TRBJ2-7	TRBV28	TGTGCCAGCAGCTGGGGGCTCTACGAGCAGTACTTC	CASSWGLYEQYF
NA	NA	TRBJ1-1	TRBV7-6	TGTGCCAGCAGCCCACCTCTGGGTAGGCGATCTGAAGCTTTCTTT	CASSPPLGRRSEAFF
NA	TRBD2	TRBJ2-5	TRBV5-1	TGCGCCAGCAGCTTGGGTCTAGCGGGTCAAGAGACCCAGTACTTC	CASSLGLAGQETQYF
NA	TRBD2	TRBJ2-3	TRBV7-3	TGTGCCAGCAGCTTAGGGCTAGCGGGGGGCCCTAGCACAGATACGCAGTATTTT	CASSLGLAGGPSTDTQYF